The 23 T cell receptor beta chains presented below share a single source sample, sequenced in a study of blood T cell repertoires in COVID-19. The protocol was immunoSEQ multiplex PCR, while the TCRdb copy is restricted to in-frame clones and leaves out a portion. This table has roughly 330,000 clones, roughly 88% appearing once. The sample taken for sequencing was peripheral blood. The source of these receptors is a woman between 45 and 65 years old with acute or convalescent COVID-19.

This chain joins TRBV11-2 and TRBJ2-1; no clear D. This CDR3 comprises 14 residues. V shed 0 bases and J shed 7 bases, with 10 bases lying between them. From germline, CDR1 is SGHAT and CDR2 FQNNGV. The CDR3 nucleotides are TGTGCCAGCAGCTTAGACTTCTTCCCGAATGAGCAGTTCTTC. It specifies CASSLDFFPNEQFF.

This chain connects TRBV28 to TRBJ2-7; tentatively, D is TRBD2 (6 bases). Germline V gene lookup returns CDR1 MDHEN and CDR2 SYDVKM. The germline V and J ends were trimmed by 9 bases and 7 bases, with 16 bases remaining between them. The CDR3 loop spans 12 amino acids. The CDR3 is CASLTPGGEQYF. DNA for the CDR3: TGTGCCAGTTTAACCCCTGGGGGGGAGCAGTACTTC. Based on the CDR3 plus reference TRBV28 and TRBJ2-7, the full variable domain is DVKVTQSSRYLVKRTGEKVFLECVQDMDHENMFWYRQDPGLGLRLIYFSYDVKMKEKGDIPEGYSVSREKKERFSLILESASTNQTSMYLCASLTPGGEQYFGPGTRLTVT.

The rearrangement joins TRBV4-2 to TRBJ2-3, with 14 bases identical to TRBD2. The germline V gene encodes CDR1 LGHNA and CDR2 YNFKEQ. CDR3 length: 21 residues. Unmatched junction bases numbered 13, after V lost 1 base and J lost 1 base. Here the CDR3 reads CASSQVRTSGRRGEGTDTQYF. Written as DNA, the CDR3 is TGTGCCAGCAGCCAAGTGAGGACTAGCGGGAGGCGGGGGGAGGGCACAGATACGCAGTATTTT.

This clone was recorded once. V gene TRBV7-8 combines with J gene TRBJ2-1; a weak D match, TRBD2 (5 bases). V was cut by 4 bases and J by 1 base, with 14 bases left in between. This CDR3 has 16 amino acids. Germline V lookup: CDR1 SGHVS, CDR2 FQNEAQ. The CDR3 loop is CASSSAPRESYNEQFF. In DNA form, the CDR3 reads TGTGCCAGCAGCTCTGCCCCCCGGGAATCCTACAATGAGCAGTTCTTC.

This chain uses TRBV19 with TRBJ2-7, with 12 bases matching TRBD1. The CDR3 loop spans 15 amino acids. The germline gives CDR1 LNHDA, CDR2 SQIVND (reference sequence). Losses at the gene ends were 1 base for V and 6 bases for J; bases not matched to a gene: 4. CDR3 in amino acids: CASSIVGQGASEQYF. DNA of the CDR3: TGTGCCAGTAGTATAGTGGGACAGGGGGCGAGCGAGCAGTACTTC.

The chain joins TRBV29-1 to TRBJ1-5; 8 bases match TRBD1. This CDR3 spans 13 amino acids. Germline assignment: CDR1 SQVTM and CDR2 ANQGSEA. The chain's CDR3 is CSVTETGDQPQHF. The CDR3 DNA follows: TGCAGTGTTACCGAGACAGGGGATCAGCCCCAGCATTTT.

The chain employs TRBV4-2 and TRBJ2-3; 7 positions agree with TRBD2. V dropped 1 base and J dropped 7; count of bases not matched to a gene: 8. Germline CDR1 reads LGHNA; CDR2 reads YNFKEQ. This CDR3 spans 15 amino acids. The CDR3 sequence: CASSQGPSGMNTQYF. The CDR3 DNA sequence: TGTGCCAGCAGCCAAGGGCCGAGCGGGATGAATACGCAGTATTTT.

The chain joins TRBV18 to TRBJ2-2; TRBD1 agrees at 9 bases. There are 15 residues in the CDR3. CDR1 is KGHSH, CDR2 LQKENI, per germline. The V and J ends lost 4 bases and 3 bases, in that order; junction bases with no gene match: 3. The CDR3 nucleotides are TGTGCCAGCTCACGGGACAGGGCTGACACCGGGGAGCTGTTTTTT. Its translation: CASSRDRADTGELFF.

The V and J genes are TRBV5-1 and TRBJ1-1; possibly TRBD1 for D (6 bases). Trimming stripped 6 bases from V and 4 bases from J, with 13 bases between. The CDR3 totals 13 residues. Germline V gene lookup returns CDR1 SGHRS and CDR2 YFSETQ. CDR3 DNA sequence: TGCGCCAGCAAAGCAAGAGGGGGCACTGAAGCTTTCTTT. Amino acid sequence: CASKARGGTEAFF.

The V and J genes are TRBV2 and TRBJ1-5, with TRBD1 identical over 7 bases. The junction had 18 bases not matched to a gene; V was cut back by 7 bases and J by 6 bases. The CDR3 has 17 amino acids. The germline CDR1 and CDR2 sequences are SNHLY and FYNNEI. The CDR3 DNA reads as TGTGCCAGCAACCCGGACAGGTCCGTCTCGTGGTTTCAGCCCCAGCATTTT. It codes for CASNPDRSVSWFQPQHF. The full variable domain, with the rest looked up from reference TRBV2 and TRBJ1-5, is EPEVTQTPSHQVTQMGQEVILRCVPISNHLYFYWYRQILGQKVEFLVSFYNNEISEKSEIFDDQFSVERPDGSNFTLKIRSTKLEDSAMYFCASNPDRSVSWFQPQHFGDGTRLSIL.

CDR3 DNA: TGTGCCAGCAGCCAGCCGGGACAGGGGACCAACACCATATATTTT. It encodes CASSQPGQGTNTIYF. The chain uses TRBV5-4 and TRBJ1-3; 10 bases fit TRBD1. V lost 4 bases to trimming and J lost 7 bases; unmatched junction nucleotides: 8. Looked up from germline, CDR1 is SGHNT and CDR2 is YYREEE (reference sequence). The CDR3 totals 15 residues.

The CDR3 region is CASGLAGASGSQFF. CDR3 nucleotides: TGCGCCAGCGGGCTAGCGGGAGCTTCGGGCTCGCAGTTCTTC. J is TRBJ2-1 and V is TRBV4-1, with 10 bases matching TRBD2. Germline lookup yields CDR1 MGHRA and CDR2 YSYEKL. After removal of 8 bases from V and 12 bases from J, the junction contained 13 bases not matched to a gene. CDR3 length equals 14 residues.

The gene calls are TRBV7-2 and TRBJ1-5, with D hard to call. Looked up from germline, CDR1 is SGHTA and CDR2 is FQGNSA. CDR3 length: 14 residues. With 11 bases removed from V and 1 base from J, the gap between germline ends came to 15 bases. The CDR3, as DNA: TGTGCCTGCCAGGACGGGATAAGCAATCAGCCCCAGCATTTT. Residues: CACQDGISNQPQHF.

The chain carries TRBV7-2 and TRBJ1-5, with D possibly being TRBD1 (6 bases). The CDR3 runs 15 residues. Deletions cut 4 bases from V and 5 bases from J, with 15 bases between. CDR1 and CDR2 (germline): SGHTA, FQGNSA. The CDR3 nucleotides are TGTGCCAGCAGCTCAGGTCAGGGGAGGGATCAGCCCCAGCATTTT. Translation gives CASSSGQGRDQPQHF.

This clone was picked up a small number of times. The rearrangement links TRBV7-2 to TRBJ2-3; D possibly corresponds to TRBD2 (6 bases). The CDR3 is 14 residues long. The germline V and J ends were trimmed by 5 bases and 6 bases, with 15 bases remaining between them. Looked up from germline, CDR1 is SGHTA and CDR2 is FQGNSA. The CDR3 spells CASSLGLGGDTQYF. The CDR3 DNA sequence: TGTGCCAGCAGCCTGGGACTTGGGGGTGATACGCAGTATTTT.

This clone was recorded once. The genes are TRBV5-4 and TRBJ1-6; TRBD1 aligns across 9 bases. The germline gives CDR1 SGHNT, CDR2 YYREEE (reference sequence). The CDR3 covers 14 residues. With V trimmed by 0 bases and J by 14 bases, 6 bases remained unmatched. In DNA, the CDR3 is TGTGCCAGCAGCTTGGGACAGGGGGGGGTATCCCTCCACTTT. Its protein product is CASSLGQGGVSLHF.

The CDR3 sequence is CAISESRDSTQETQYF. The DNA of the CDR3 is TGTGCCATCAGTGAGTCCCGGGACAGCACCCAAGAGACCCAGTACTTC. The rearrangement uses TRBV10-3 and TRBJ2-5, with 7 bases identical to TRBD1. The J segment lost 1 base and the V segment lost 0 bases, leaving 5 bases of the junction unmatched. CDR1 and CDR2 from the germline V gene are ENHRY and SYGVKD. There are 16 residues in the CDR3.

This clone appeared once. The chain joins TRBV19 to TRBJ2-7, with 15 positions matching TRBD2. Germline V gives CDR1 LNHDA, CDR2 SQIVND (reference sequence). The CDR3 runs to 16 residues. V shed 10 bases, J shed 0 bases, and the junction held 7 bases outside the gene matches. The CDR3 coding sequence is TGTGCCACCGCGGGACTAGCGGGAGGCATCTCCTACGAGCAGTACTTC. Residues: CATAGLAGGISYEQYF. Full variable domain (remainder filled in from reference TRBV19 and TRBJ2-7): DGGITQSPKYLFRKEGQNVTLSCEQNLNHDAMYWYRQDPGQGLRLIYYSQIVNDFQKGDIAEGYSVSREKKESFPLTVTSAQKNPTAFYLCATAGLAGGISYEQYFGPGTRLTVT.

The J gene is TRBJ1-1, the V gene TRBV15; 9 positions agree with TRBD1. Germline values: CDR1 LNHNV, CDR2 YYDKDF (reference sequence). V lost 5 bases and J lost 4; bases outside the gene matches: 5. The CDR3 runs 14 residues. CDR3 nucleotides: TGTGCCACCAGCCCCAGACAGGGGGGCACTGAAGCTTTCTTT. Translation gives CATSPRQGGTEAFF.

CDR3 bases: TGTGCCAGCTCACCCGCTTCCTGGGCGGGAGACTATGGCTACACCTTC. It encodes CASSPASWAGDYGYTF. This chain joins TRBV18 and TRBJ1-2; D remains unclear. The CDR3 spans 16 residues. In germline, CDR1 is KGHSH, CDR2 LQKENI. V gave up 3 bases and J gave up 3 bases, with 17 bases separating them.

The rearrangement links TRBV7-9 to TRBJ2-7; TRBD1 matches 8 bases. The V gene's germline CDR1 is SEHNR and CDR2 FQNEAQ (reference sequence). Trimming took 4 bases from V and 3 from J; bases not matched to a gene: 8. This CDR3 contains 15 residues. The CDR3 sequence is CASSSTDRDSYEQYF. In DNA form, the CDR3 reads TGTGCCAGCAGCTCTACGGACAGGGATAGCTACGAGCAGTACTTC.

This clone appeared once. The chain uses TRBV11-2 and TRBJ2-5; D gene ambiguous. CDR1 is SGHAT, CDR2 FQNNGV, per germline. The CDR3 spans 15 residues. Trimming pared 0 bases from V and 5 bases from J, leaving 13 bases between. The CDR3 bases are TGTGCCAGCAGCTTAGATCGGTACCGCAAGGAGACCCAGTACTTC. Encoded protein: CASSLDRYRKETQYF.

On this clone itself: The conserved phenylalanine or tryptophan normally closing the CDR3 is absent here, so this likely arose from a read error. Because the CDR3's place on the DNA is in doubt, the DNA is left out and the CDR3 is given as listed by TCRdb. The CDR3 reads CASSKGSL. This rearrangement joins TRBV12-1 to TRBJ2-7; TRBD2 is taken as the D call from the table, unchecked against the DNA. TRBV12-1 is given as a pseudogene. The CDR3 has 8 amino acids, counting both end residues.